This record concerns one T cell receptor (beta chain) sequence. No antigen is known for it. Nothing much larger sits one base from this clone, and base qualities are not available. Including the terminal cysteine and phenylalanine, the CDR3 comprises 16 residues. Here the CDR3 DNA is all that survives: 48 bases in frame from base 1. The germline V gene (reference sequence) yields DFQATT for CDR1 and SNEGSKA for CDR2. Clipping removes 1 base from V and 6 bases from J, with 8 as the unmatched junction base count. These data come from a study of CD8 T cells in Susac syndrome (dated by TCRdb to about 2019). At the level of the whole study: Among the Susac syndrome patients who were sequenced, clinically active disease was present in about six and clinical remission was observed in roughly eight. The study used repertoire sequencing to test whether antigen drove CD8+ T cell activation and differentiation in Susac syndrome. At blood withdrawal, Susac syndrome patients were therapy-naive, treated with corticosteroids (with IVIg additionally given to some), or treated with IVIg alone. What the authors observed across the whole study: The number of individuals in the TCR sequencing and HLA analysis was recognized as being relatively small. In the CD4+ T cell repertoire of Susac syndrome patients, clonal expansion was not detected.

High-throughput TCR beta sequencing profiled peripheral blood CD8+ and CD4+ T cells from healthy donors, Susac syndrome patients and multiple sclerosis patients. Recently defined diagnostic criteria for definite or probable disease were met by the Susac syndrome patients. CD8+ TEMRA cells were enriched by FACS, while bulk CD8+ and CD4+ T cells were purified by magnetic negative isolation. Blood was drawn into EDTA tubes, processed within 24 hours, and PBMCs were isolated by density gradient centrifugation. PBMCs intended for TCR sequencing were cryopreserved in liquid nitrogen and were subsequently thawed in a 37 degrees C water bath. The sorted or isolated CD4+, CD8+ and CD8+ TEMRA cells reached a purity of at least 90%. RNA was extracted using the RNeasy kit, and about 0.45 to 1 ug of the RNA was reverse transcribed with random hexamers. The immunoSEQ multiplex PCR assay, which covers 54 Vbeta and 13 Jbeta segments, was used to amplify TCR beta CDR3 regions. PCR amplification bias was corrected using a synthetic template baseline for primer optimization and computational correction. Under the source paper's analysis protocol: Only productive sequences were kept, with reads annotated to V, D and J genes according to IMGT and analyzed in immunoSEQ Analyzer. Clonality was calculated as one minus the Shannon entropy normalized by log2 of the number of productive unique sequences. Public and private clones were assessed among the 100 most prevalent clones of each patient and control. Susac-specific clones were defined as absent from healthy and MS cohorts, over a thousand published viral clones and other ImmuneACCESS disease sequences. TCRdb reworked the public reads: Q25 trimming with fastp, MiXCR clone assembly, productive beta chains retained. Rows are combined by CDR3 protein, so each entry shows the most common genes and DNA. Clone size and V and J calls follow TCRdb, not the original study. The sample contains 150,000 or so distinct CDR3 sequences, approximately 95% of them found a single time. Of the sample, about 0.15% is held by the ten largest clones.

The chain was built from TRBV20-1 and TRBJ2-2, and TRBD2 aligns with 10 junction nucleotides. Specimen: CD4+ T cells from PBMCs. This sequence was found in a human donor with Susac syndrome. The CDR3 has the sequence CSARGGLAGESGELFF. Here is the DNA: TGCAGTGCTAGAGGCGGGCTAGCGGGAGAGTCCGGGGAGCTGTTTTTT.